The text below deals with one T cell receptor beta chain. Its antigen is unknown. This entry comes from a study of identical twins. Overall study results and limits: Whereas memory repertoires showed no such difference, abundant cord blood beta clonotypes carried fewer insertions.

Template switching, a step in the protocol, added a universal primer site, and cDNA carried unique molecular identifiers. TCRdb reanalysed the 5' RACE reads using MiXCR and keeps one entry per CDR3 protein. The data contain 1.5 million to 2 million distinct CDR3 sequences, around 33% of them singletons. This CDR3 comprises 15 residues. The ends were cut back, 6 bases at V and 3 bases at J, with 14 bases in the middle. CDR1 and CDR2 (germline): MDHEN, SYDVKM. The clonotype originates from a newborn girl in good health. The rearrangement links TRBV28 to TRBJ2-2; D call uncertain. Sequencing input: cord blood. The CDR3 sequence: CASRALLRYTGELFF. The CDR3 DNA reads as TGTGCCAGCAGAGCCCTATTGCGGTACACCGGGGAGCTGTTTTTT.